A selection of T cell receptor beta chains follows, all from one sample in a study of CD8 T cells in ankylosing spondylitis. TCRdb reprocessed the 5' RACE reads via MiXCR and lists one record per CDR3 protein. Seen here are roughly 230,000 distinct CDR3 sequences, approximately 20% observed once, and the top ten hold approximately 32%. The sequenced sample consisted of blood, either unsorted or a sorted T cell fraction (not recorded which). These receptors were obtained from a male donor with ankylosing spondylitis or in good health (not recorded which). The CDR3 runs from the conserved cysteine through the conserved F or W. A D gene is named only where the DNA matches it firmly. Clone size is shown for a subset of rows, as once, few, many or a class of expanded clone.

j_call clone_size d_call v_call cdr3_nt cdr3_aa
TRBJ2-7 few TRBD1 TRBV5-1 TGCGCCAGCAGCTGGGACAGGGGGAACTACGAGCAGTACTTC CASSWDRGNYEQYF
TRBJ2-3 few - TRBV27 TGTGCCAGCAGTTTAGCGCCCCGGCAGGATACGCAGTATTTT CASSLAPRQDTQYF
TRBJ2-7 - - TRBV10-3 TGTGCCATCAGGGACCCGGGGTTGGTCGAGCAGTACTTC CAIRDPGLVEQYF
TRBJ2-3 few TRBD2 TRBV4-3 TGCGCCAGCAGCCAAGAGGGACTAGCCACAGATACGCAGTATTTT CASSQEGLATDTQYF
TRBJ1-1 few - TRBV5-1 TGCGCCAGCAGCTTGACTGGGTACACTGAAGCTTTCTTT CASSLTGYTEAFF
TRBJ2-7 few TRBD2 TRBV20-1 TGCAGTGCTAGTCCTAGCGGGAGGGGTTCCGAGCAGTACTTC CSASPSGRGSEQYF
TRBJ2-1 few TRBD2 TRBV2 TGTGCCAGCAGCTCAGGTTCCGGGACTAGAAATGAGCAGTTCTTC CASSSGSGTRNEQFF
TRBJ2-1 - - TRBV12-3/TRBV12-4 TGTGCCAGCAGCTCGGGACTCGGGGAGAATGAGCAGTTCTTC CASSSGLGENEQFF
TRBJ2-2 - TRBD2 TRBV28 TGTGCCAGCAGTTTATTGGGGGGACTAGCGGGTCCTAACACCGGGGAGCTGTTTTTT CASSLLGGLAGPNTGELFF
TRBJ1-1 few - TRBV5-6 TGTGCCAGCAGCTACGGGGCAGGGATTGAAGCTTTCTTT CASSYGAGIEAFF
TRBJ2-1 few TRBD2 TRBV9 TGTGCCAGCAGGCCAGGACTAGCGGGACCGGATGAGCAGTTCTTC CASRPGLAGPDEQFF
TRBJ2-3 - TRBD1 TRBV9 TGTGCCAGCAGCGGACAGGGGGCGCAGTATTTT CASSGQGAQYF
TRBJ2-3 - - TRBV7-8 TGTGCCAGCAGCTTATTATCAGACTTTGGGGATACGCAGTATTTT CASSLLSDFGDTQYF
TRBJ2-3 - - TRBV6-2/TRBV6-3 TGTGCCAGCAGTTTCGAACAACTCCATTTGGCAGATACGCAGTATTTT CASSFEQLHLADTQYF
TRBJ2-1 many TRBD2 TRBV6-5 TGTGCCAGCAGTTACAGTCCGGGAGGCCGAGGCAATGAGCAGTTCTTC CASSYSPGGRGNEQFF
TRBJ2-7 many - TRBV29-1 TGCAGCGTTGAACCGGCAGACTCCTACGAGCAGTACTTC CSVEPADSYEQYF
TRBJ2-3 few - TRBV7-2 TGTGCCAGCAGCTCAGGAGGGGGTACGCAGTATTTT CASSSGGGTQYF
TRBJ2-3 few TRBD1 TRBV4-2 TGTGCCAGCAGCCAAGAGCATCCCTGGACAGGGCTCGGAACAGATACGCAGTATTTT CASSQEHPWTGLGTDTQYF
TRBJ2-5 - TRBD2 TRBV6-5 TGTGCCAGCAGTTCAGCGGGAGGGCGTGGGGAGACCCAGTACTTC CASSSAGGRGETQYF
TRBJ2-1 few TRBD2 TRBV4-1 TGCGCCAGCAGCCAAGATTTGGGACTAGCGGACGACAATGAGCAGTTCTTC CASSQDLGLADDNEQFF
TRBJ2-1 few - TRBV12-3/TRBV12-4 TGTGCCAGCAGTTCCGAGACTAGTTTCGAGCAGTTCTTC CASSSETSFEQFF
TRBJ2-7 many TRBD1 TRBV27 TGTGCCAGCAGACTGGCCGGGACAGAGAACTCCTACGAGCAGTACTTC CASRLAGTENSYEQYF
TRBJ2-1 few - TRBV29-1 TGCAGCGTTGAAGGTCTAGCGCCATACAATGAGCAGTTCTTC CSVEGLAPYNEQFF
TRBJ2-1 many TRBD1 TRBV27 TGTGCCAGCAGGGACAGGGGGATTTACAATGAGCAGTTCTTC CASRDRGIYNEQFF
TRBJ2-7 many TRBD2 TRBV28 TGTGCCAGCAGTCGGGAGCGGGGACTCTACGAGCAGTACTTC CASSRERGLYEQYF
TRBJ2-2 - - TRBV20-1 TGCAGTATGGGGTTGGGTACCGGGGAGCTGTTTTTT CSMGLGTGELFF
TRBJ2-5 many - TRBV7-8 TGTGCCAGCAGCTTAGGTTTAGATCAAGAGACCCAGTACTTC CASSLGLDQETQYF
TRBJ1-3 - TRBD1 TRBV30 TGTGCCTGGAGTCGGACAGGGGAAGACACCATATATTTT CAWSRTGEDTIYF
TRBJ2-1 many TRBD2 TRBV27 TGTGCCAGCAGTTTATCCGGGAGGAATGAGCAGTTCTTC CASSLSGRNEQFF
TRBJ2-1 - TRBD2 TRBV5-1 TGCGCCAGCAGCTTGGCGTCTCTCGGGACTAGCGGCTATGAGCAGTTCTTC CASSLASLGTSGYEQFF
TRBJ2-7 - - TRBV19 TGTGCCACAAAACAGGGTAACGCCTACGAGCAGTACTTC CATKQGNAYEQYF
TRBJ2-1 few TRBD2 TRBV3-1 TGTGCCAGCCCAGGGGCACTAGCGGGATACAATGAGCAGTTCTTC CASPGALAGYNEQFF
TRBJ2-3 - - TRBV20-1 TGCAGTGCTAGGTTGGGCACAGATACGCAGTATTTT CSARLGTDTQYF
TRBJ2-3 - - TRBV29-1 TGCAGCGTTTTGCTTCGAAGCACAGATACGCAGTATTTT CSVLLRSTDTQYF
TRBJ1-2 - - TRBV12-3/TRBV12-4 TGTGCCAGCAGTTGGTTGGTGGGGCAGGGAAATCGCGGCTACACCTTC CASSWLVGQGNRGYTF
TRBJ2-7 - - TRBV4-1 TGCGCCAGCAGCCTAGGGAGGGACATCGGGGTCGAGCAGTACTTC CASSLGRDIGVEQYF
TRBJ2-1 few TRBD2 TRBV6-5 TGTGCCAGCAGTTTCCATGTAGCGGGACTAGGCAATGAGCAGTTCTTC CASSFHVAGLGNEQFF
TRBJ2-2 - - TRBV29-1 TGCAGCGTTGTTACAGCTAATAGGGAGCTGTTTTTT CSVVTANRELFF
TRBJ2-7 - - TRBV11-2 TGTGCCAGCAGCCACACACCGGGACTCTACTACGAGCAGTACTTC CASSHTPGLYYEQYF
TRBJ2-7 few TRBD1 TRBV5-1 TGCGCCAGCACGGGACAGTCCTCCTACGAGCAGTACTTC CASTGQSSYEQYF
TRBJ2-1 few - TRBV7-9 TGTGCCAGCAGCTTAGTAGGGGATAGTATCTATGAGCAGTTCTTC CASSLVGDSIYEQFF
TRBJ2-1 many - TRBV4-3 TGCGCCAGCAGCCAAGATCGTTATCTAGCCGAATCGCAGTTCTTC CASSQDRYLAESQFF
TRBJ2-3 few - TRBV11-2 TGTGCCAGCAGTTCACTCGAGGGAGGTCACACAGATACGCAGTATTTT CASSSLEGGHTDTQYF
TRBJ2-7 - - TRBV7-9 TGTGCCAGCAGCTTACCAGGGATTAGCTCCTACGAGCAGTACTTC CASSLPGISSYEQYF
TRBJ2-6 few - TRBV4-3 TGCGCCAGCCAACCATGGGGGGTTTGGTCTGGGGCCAACGTCCTGACTTTC CASQPWGVWSGANVLTF
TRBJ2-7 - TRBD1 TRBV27 TGTGCCAGCAGTTTACGACAGGGCTACGAGCAGTACTTC CASSLRQGYEQYF
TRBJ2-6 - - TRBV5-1 TGCGCCAGCAGCCTCAATCCGGGGGCTGGGGCCAACGTCCTGACTTTC CASSLNPGAGANVLTF
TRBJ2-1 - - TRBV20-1 TGCAGTGCTAGAGACGGCTCGGTTGCCTACAATGAGCAGTTCTTC CSARDGSVAYNEQFF
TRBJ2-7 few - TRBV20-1 TGCAGTGCTAGGGATGATCCCGGGACCCCAGACTACGAGCAGTACTTC CSARDDPGTPDYEQYF
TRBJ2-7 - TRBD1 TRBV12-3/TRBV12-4 TGTGCCAGCAGTGGGGTCGGACAGGGGGCCAACGAGCAGTACTTC CASSGVGQGANEQYF
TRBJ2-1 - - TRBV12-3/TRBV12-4 TGTGCCAGCAGAATGCAAAGTGAGCAGTTCTTC CASRMQSEQFF
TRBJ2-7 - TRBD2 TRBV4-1 TGCGCCAGCAGCCAAGTGGGACTAGCGGCCTACGAGCAGTACTTC CASSQVGLAAYEQYF
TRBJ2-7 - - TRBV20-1 TGCAGTGCTAGAGATCCCATTTTCGGGCTTTCCTACGAGCAGTACTTC CSARDPIFGLSYEQYF
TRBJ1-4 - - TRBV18 TGTGCCAGCTCACCCCGCACGGGCGGAGATAATGAAAAACTGTTTTTT CASSPRTGGDNEKLFF
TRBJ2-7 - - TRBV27 TGTGCCAGCAGTTCTAACCCCTACGAGCAGTACTTC CASSSNPYEQYF
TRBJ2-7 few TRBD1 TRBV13 TGTGCCAGCAGCTACGGACAGGGAACCCCCGAGCAGTACTTC CASSYGQGTPEQYF
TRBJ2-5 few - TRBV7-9 TGTGCCAGCAGCTCTCCTAATCTTAGCAGAAACCAAGAGACCCAGTACTTC CASSSPNLSRNQETQYF